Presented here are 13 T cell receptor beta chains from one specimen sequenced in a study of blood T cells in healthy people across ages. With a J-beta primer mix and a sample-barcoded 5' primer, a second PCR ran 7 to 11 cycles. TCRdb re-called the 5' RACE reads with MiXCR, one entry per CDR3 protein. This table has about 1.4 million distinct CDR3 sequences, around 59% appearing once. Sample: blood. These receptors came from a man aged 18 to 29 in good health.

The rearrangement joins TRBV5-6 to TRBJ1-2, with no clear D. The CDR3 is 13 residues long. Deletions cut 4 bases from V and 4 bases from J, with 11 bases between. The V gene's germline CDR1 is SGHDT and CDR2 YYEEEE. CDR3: CASSMDQTYGYTF. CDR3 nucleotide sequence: TGTGCCAGCAGCATGGATCAAACCTATGGCTACACCTTC. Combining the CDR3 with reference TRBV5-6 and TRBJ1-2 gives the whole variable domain DAGVTQSPTHLIKTRGQQVTLRCSPKSGHDTVSWYQQALGQGPQFIFQYYEEEERQRGNFPDRFSGHQFPNYSSELNVNALLLGDSALYLCASSMDQTYGYTFGSGTRLTVV.

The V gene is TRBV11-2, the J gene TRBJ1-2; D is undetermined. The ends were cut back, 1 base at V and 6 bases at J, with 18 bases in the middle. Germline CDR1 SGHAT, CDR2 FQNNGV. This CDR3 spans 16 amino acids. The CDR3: CASSLVNRWRANGYTF. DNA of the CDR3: TGTGCCAGCAGCTTAGTAAATCGTTGGAGAGCTAATGGCTACACCTTC. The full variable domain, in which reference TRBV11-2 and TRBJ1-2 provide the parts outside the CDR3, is EAGVAQSPRYKIIEKRQSVAFWCNPISGHATLYWYQQILGQGPKLLIQFQNNGVVDDSQLPKDRFSAERLKGVDSTLKIQPAKLEDSAVYLCASSLVNRWRANGYTFGSGTRLTVV.

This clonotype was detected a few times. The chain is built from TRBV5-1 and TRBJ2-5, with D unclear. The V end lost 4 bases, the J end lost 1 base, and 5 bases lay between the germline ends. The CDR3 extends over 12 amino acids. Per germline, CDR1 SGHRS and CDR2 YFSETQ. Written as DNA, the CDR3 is TGCGCCAGCAGCATTACCCAAGAGACCCAGTACTTC. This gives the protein CASSITQETQYF.

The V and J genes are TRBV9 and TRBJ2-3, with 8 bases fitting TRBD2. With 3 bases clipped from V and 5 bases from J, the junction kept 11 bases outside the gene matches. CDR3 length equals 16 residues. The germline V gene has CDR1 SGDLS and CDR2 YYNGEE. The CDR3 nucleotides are TGTGCCAGCAGCGCAGCTGTAGCGGGGCGAGGAGATACGCAGTATTTT. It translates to CASSAAVAGRGDTQYF.

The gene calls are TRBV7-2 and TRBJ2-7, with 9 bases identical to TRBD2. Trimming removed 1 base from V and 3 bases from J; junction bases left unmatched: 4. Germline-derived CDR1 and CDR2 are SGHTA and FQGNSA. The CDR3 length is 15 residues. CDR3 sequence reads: CASSLVLAGVYEQYF. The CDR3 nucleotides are TGTGCCAGCAGCTTAGTATTAGCGGGAGTCTACGAGCAGTACTTC.

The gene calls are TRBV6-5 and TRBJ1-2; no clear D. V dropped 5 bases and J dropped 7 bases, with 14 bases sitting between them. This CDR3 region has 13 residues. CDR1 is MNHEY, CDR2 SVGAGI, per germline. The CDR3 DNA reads TGTGCCAGCAGTGGGGTCAACTACGCTGGCTACACCTTC. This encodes CASSGVNYAGYTF.

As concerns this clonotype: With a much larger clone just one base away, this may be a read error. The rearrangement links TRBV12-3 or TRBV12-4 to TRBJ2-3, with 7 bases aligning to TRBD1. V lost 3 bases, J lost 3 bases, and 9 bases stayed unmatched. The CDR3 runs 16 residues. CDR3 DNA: TGTGCCAGCAGTTTGGTGGGACAGAGCCCAACAGATACGCAGTATTTT. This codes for CASSLVGQSPTDTQYF.

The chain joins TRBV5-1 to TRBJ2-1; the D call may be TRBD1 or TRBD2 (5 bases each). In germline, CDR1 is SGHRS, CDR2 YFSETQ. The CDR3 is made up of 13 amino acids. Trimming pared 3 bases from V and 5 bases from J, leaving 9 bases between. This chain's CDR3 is CASSWDQNNEQFF. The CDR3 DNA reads TGCGCCAGCAGCTGGGACCAAAACAATGAGCAGTTCTTC. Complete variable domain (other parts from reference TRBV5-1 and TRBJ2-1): KAGVTQTPRYLIKTRGQQVTLSCSPISGHRSVSWYQQTPGQGLQFLFEYFSETQRNKGNFPGRFSGRQFSNSRSEMNVSTLELGDSALYLCASSWDQNNEQFFGPGTRLTVL.

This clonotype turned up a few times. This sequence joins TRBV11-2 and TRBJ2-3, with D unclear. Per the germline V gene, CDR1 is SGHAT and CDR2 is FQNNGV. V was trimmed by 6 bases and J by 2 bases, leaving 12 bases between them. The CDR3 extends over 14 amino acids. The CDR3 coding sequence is TGTGCCAGCAGAGGAAGTCCCTCCACAGATACGCAGTATTTT. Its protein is CASRGSPSTDTQYF.

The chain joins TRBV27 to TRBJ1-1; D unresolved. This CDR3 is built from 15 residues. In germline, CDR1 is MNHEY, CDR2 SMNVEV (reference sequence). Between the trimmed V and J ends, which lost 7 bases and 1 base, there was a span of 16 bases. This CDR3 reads CASKLDGWPNTEAFF. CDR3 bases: TGTGCCAGCAAACTGGACGGCTGGCCGAACACTGAAGCTTTCTTT.

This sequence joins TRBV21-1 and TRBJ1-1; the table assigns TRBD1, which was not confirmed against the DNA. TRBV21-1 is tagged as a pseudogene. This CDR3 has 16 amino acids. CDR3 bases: TGTGCCAGCAGCAAGTGGCCGGGACACCCGAACACTGAAGCTTTCTTT. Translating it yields CASSKWPGHPNTEAFF.

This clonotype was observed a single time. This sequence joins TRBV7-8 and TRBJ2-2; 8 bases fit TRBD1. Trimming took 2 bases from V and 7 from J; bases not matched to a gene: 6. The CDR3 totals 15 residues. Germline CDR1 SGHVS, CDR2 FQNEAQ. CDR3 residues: CASSLRDRGFGELFF. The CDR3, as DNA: TGTGCCAGCAGCTTACGCGACAGGGGTTTCGGGGAGCTGTTTTTT.

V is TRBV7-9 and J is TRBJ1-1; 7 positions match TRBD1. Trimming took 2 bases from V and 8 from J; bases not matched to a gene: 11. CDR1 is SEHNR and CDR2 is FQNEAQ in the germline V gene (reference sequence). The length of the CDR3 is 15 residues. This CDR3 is CASSLLTGWQGEAFF. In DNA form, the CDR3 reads TGTGCCAGCAGCTTACTGACAGGGTGGCAAGGGGAAGCTTTCTTT.